This T cell receptor (beta chain) was captured in a study of CD8+CD57+ T cells in acquired aplastic anemia. For the study at large: Isolated CD4+ and CD8+ cells, once sorted, yielded DNA averaging around 3 ug.

This clonotype was seen ten or more times. Its cognate antigen is unknown. Genomic DNA constituted the template upon which TCR beta VDJ and CDR3 profiling was performed. Each CDR3 protein gets one entry after TCRdb re-called the reads with MiXCR. The sample has hundreds of thousands of distinct CDR3 sequences; about two thirds are singletons. Points from the study as a whole: Around 30 sequences, all CD8+ CDR3, were shared between patients and controls.

The CDR3 covers 16 residues. With V trimmed by 1 base and J by 6 bases, 9 bases remained unmatched. Germline V lookup: CDR1 LGHNA, CDR2 YSLEER. Input material: sorted CD4+, CD8+, or CD8+CD57+ T cells (not recorded which) from PBMCs. J is TRBJ2-3 and V is TRBV4-3; TRBD2 agrees at 8 bases. The TCR originated in a human donor in good health, serving as a control. CDR3 DNA sequence: TGCGCCAGCAGCCAAGGGCTAGCGGGTGTGTTCGATACGCAGTATTTT. This codes for CASSQGLAGVFDTQYF.